This T cell receptor beta chain was profiled in a study of cytomegalovirus exposure and HLA in healthy donors. Study-wide results and caveats: There were several of the most significant clusters that appeared linked to common viral pathogens in a later analysis. Later analysis identified a missense DCLRE1C variant that was linked to TCR beta V- and J-gene trimming. Most TCRs appeared rarely, but some public TCRs recurred in many donors.

The PCR was carried out with 60 Vbeta primers and 13 Jbeta primers. Using immunoSEQ multiplex PCR, the repertoire was profiled, and TCRdb retains in-frame clones only, with some absent. The data show 90,000 to 100,000 clones, with more than 70% seen just once and around 17% held by the top ten. Donors consisted of healthy bone marrow donors. In the case of this clone: Its matching antigen is unknown.

The length of the CDR3 is 14 residues. Per germline, CDR1 SGHKS and CDR2 YYEKEE (reference sequence). V gave up 3 bases and J gave up 0 bases, with 10 bases separating them. This receptor was obtained from a woman aged 55-70 years in good health and CMV-seropositive. The V call is TRBV5-5, the J call TRBJ2-7, with TRBD2 as a possible D gene (6 bases). The sequenced sample was PBMCs. The CDR3 coding sequence is TGTGCCAGCAGCTCTTTCGGGGGCTCCTACGAGCAGTACTTC. Protein: CASSSFGGSYEQYF.